These T cell receptor beta chains were read from a single sample in a study of vaccination effects on CD4 cells after COVID-19. Sequencing used immunoSEQ multiplex PCR; TCRdb keeps in-frame clones, though not all of them. The sample has about 73,000 clones, 78% seen once. Their target antigens are unknown. The starting material was CD4+ T cells from PBMCs cultured with SARS-CoV-2 spike peptides, obtained before COVID-19 vaccination. Every receptor here comes from a human donor who received a COVID-19 vaccine. Each CDR3 is given with its conserved first and last residue. The D gene is left open where the match is weak. Size values are once, few and many counts, or a class for expanded clones, and some rows have none.

j_gene | d_gene | v_gene | abundance | CDR3aa | CDR3nt
TRBJ1-1 | - | TRBV2 | - | CASSTWALNTEAFF | TGTGCCAGCAGTACTTGGGCATTGAACACTGAAGCTTTCTTT
TRBJ2-1 | TRBD2 | TRBV4-1 | - | CASSQIRLAGGRDEQFF | TGCGCCAGCAGCCAAATAAGACTAGCGGGGGGGAGAGATGAGCAGTTCTTC
TRBJ2-4 | - | TRBV3-1/TRBV3-2 | once | CASSRFTGISTKNIQYF | TGTGCCAGCAGCCGATTTACCGGGATTTCGACCAAAAACATTCAGTACTTC
TRBJ1-1 | - | TRBV6-5 | - | CATSRDEAFF | TGTGCCACCAGCCGGGACGAAGCTTTCTTT
TRBJ1-3 | TRBD1 | TRBV19 | - | CASSYRGSRHSGNTIYF | TGTGCCAGTAGTTACAGGGGATCGCGTCACTCTGGAAACACCATATATTTT
TRBJ2-5 | - | TRBV24-1 | - | CATKSGSGSETQYF | TGTGCCACTAAATCGGGGTCTGGGTCAGAGACCCAGTACTTC
TRBJ1-4 | - | TRBV24-1 | - | CATSDSAGGNEKLFF | TGTGCCACCAGTGATTCTGCGGGTGGAAATGAAAAACTGTTTTTT
TRBJ2-3 | - | TRBV6-2/TRBV6-3 | - | CASTPGGSQDTQYF | TGTGCCAGCACCCCGGGGGGCTCCCAGGATACGCAGTATTTT
TRBJ1-1 | - | TRBV12-5 | - | CASGLPDWDRRNTEAFF | TGTGCTAGTGGTTTGCCTGATTGGGACCGAAGGAACACTGAAGCTTTCTTT
TRBJ1-2 | - | TRBV12-3/TRBV12-4 | - | CASTLALGYGYTF | TGTGCCAGCACCCTCGCCCTAGGCTATGGCTACACCTTC
TRBJ2-1 | - | TRBV19 | - | CASSSGGDRPYNEQFF | TGTGCCAGTAGTAGCGGGGGCGATAGACCCTACAATGAGCAGTTCTTC
TRBJ1-2 | TRBD1 | TRBV6-6 | - | CASSNGQGAGGYTF | TGTGCCAGCAGTAATGGACAGGGGGCTGGAGGCTACACCTTC
TRBJ2-5 | TRBD1 | TRBV5-1 | once | CASSLVAGTEETQYF | TGCGCCAGCAGCTTGGTGGCCGGGACAGAAGAGACCCAGTACTTC
TRBJ1-6 | TRBD1 | TRBV9 | few | CASSSTDRVNSPLHF | TGTGCCAGCAGCTCGACGGACAGGGTAAATTCACCCCTCCACTTT
TRBJ2-2 | - | TRBV5-1 | once | CASSFVGAVNTGELFF | TGCGCCAGCAGCTTTGTGGGGGCCGTGAACACCGGGGAGCTGTTTTTT
TRBJ2-5 | - | TRBV9 | - | CASSVIEGQETQYF | TGTGCCAGCAGCGTTATTGAGGGGCAAGAGACCCAGTACTTC
TRBJ2-5 | - | TRBV7-2 | - | CASSPGVGQETQYF | TGTGCCAGCAGCCCAGGGGTCGGCCAAGAGACCCAGTACTTC
TRBJ1-5 | - | TRBV14 | - | CASSQGRDAESNQPQHF | TGTGCCAGCAGCCAAGGACGGGACGCTGAGAGCAATCAGCCCCAGCATTTT
TRBJ1-6 | - | TRBV15 | - | CATSRDGGNSPLHF | TGTGCCACCAGCAGAGATGGAGGAAATTCACCCCTCCACTTT
TRBJ2-1 | TRBD2 | TRBV9 | - | CASSVEASGGALYNEQFF | TGTGCCAGCAGCGTAGAGGCTAGCGGGGGGGCCCTATACAATGAGCAGTTCTTC
TRBJ2-3 | - | TRBV29-1 | - | CSVGRDPTDTQYF | TGCAGCGTTGGGCGGGACCCCACAGATACGCAGTATTTT
TRBJ1-5 | TRBD1 | TRBV18 | - | CASSRDRGDTTQHF | TGTGCCAGCTCTCGGGACAGGGGGGATACAACCCAGCATTTT
TRBJ2-4 | TRBD2 | TRBV9 | - | CASSARGDKNIQYF | TGTGCCAGCAGCGCCCGGGGGGACAAAAACATTCAGTACTTC
TRBJ1-2 | - | TRBV19 | - | CASSIPSGQGSLFGYTF | TGTGCCAGTAGTATACCTTCAGGGCAGGGGAGTTTGTTTGGCTACACCTTC
TRBJ1-2 | - | TRBV24-1 | - | CATSDPTVNYGYTF | TGTGCCACCAGTGACCCTACAGTTAACTATGGCTACACCTTC